This TCR beta chain was captured in a study of T cell changes during pregnancy in multiple sclerosis (dated by TCRdb to about 2019). A note on the overall study: The study examined how the T cell repertoire changed over the course of pregnancy in women with multiple sclerosis.

The library was prepared using the immunoSEQ multiplex PCR assay. The table comes from immuneACCESS by way of TCRdb, which keeps in-frame sequences with V and J called. Part of the clones is missing from these tables; in studies checked, under half for an unresolved V gene and the rest for unknown reasons. The sample records more than 100,000 clones, 92% of which are singletons. The ten top clones hold more than 0.85% of the sample. This clone has a single count. Which antigen it targets is not known. No clone much larger than this one lies a single base away; base qualities are absent. V sheds 4 bases and J sheds 5 bases, leaving 11 bases between their ends. From cysteine to phenylalanine, the CDR3 is 13 amino acids long. Only the CDR3 DNA stays, 39 bases, in frame from base 1. From a lookup of the germline V gene (reference sequence), CDR1 and CDR2 are MNHEY and SMNVEV.

This sequence originates from a female donor with multiple sclerosis, enrolled in a pregnancy study. This receptor chain uses TRBV27 and TRBJ1-1, and TRBD1 may be the D gene, going by 5 matching bases. The starting material was peripheral blood, obtained after pregnancy. For the CDR3, the sequence is CASSWGGGTEAFF. The DNA sequence is given as TGTGCCAGCAGTTGGGGCGGGGGGACTGAAGCTTTCTTT.